Sequencing of this TCR beta chain was carried out in a study of T cells after yellow fever vaccination. TCRdb reprocessed the 5' RACE reads via MiXCR and lists one record per CDR3 protein. Among approximately 600,000 distinct CDR3 sequences, around 12% were seen once, and the ten largest hold 14% to 15%. The table lists this clonotype with many counts. Sequence at one end of the junction differs from germline and may be a read error. Germline-derived CDR1 and CDR2 are SEHNR and FQNEAQ (reference sequence). The CDR3 contains 13 residues. This specimen consisted of PBMCs, obtained on the day of the yellow fever booster vaccination. This receptor was taken from a man aged 25 to 40 who received the YFV17D yellow fever vaccine. V and J are TRBV7-9 and TRBJ2-7, with D possibly being TRBD1 (6 bases). CDR3 sequence reads: CASSPGQFYEQYF. The CDR3 bases are TGCGCCAGCAGCCCAGGACAGTTCTACGAGCAGTACTTC. The full variable domain, with the rest looked up from reference TRBV7-9 and TRBJ2-7, is DTGVSQNPRHKITKRGQNVTFRCDPISEHNRLYWYRQTLGQGPEFLTYFQNEAQLEKSRLLSDRFSAERPKGSFSTLEIQRTEQGDSAMYLCASSPGQFYEQYFGPGTRLTVT.